Here is one TCR beta chain with its context. Its target is not known. The data are from a study of cytomegalovirus exposure and HLA in healthy donors. Study-wide background: There were tens of millions of unique TCRs (from HLA-typed donors) in an early data release. Findings and caveats of the study: Equally common other TCR beta chains were less clonally expanded than HLA-associated ones, a later analysis found. Most TCRs appeared rarely, but some public TCRs recurred in many donors.

Both 60 Vbeta primers and 13 Jbeta primers went into the PCR. TCRdb's copy holds only in-frame clones and misses some; the assay was immunoSEQ multiplex PCR. The sample holds under 150,000 clones; about 63% are singletons and the top ten take 1.6%. This clonotype was obtained from a man aged 25 to 40 in good health and CMV-seropositive. Sequencing used PBMCs.

The CDR3 loop reads CASSARGLPRNEQFF. The CDR3 nucleotides read TGTGCCAGCAGCGCCCGAGGACTACCAAGGAATGAGCAGTTCTTC. The chain links TRBV9 to TRBJ2-1; tentative D call: TRBD2 (6 bases). CDR3 size: 15 residues. Per germline, CDR1 SGDLS and CDR2 YYNGEE. The V end lost 3 bases, the J end lost 7 bases, and 17 bases lay between the germline ends.